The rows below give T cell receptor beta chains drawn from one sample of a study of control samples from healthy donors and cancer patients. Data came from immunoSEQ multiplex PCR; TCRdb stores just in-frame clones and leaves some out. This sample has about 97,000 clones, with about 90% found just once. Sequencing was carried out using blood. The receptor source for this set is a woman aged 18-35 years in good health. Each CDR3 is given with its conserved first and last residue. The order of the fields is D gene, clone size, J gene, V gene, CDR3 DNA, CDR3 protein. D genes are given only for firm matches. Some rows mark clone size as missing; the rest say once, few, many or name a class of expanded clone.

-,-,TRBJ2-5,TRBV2,TGTGCCAGCAAAAGGTGGGACTCCGAAGAGACCCAGTACTTC,CASKRWDSEETQYF
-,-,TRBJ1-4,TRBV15,TGTGCCACCAGCAGAGATCTTTCCCCGGGGAATGAAAAACTGTTTTTT,CATSRDLSPGNEKLFF
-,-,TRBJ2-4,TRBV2,TGTGCCAGCAGTGATGTGGGGCCTCTAGCCAAAAACATTCAGTACTTC,CASSDVGPLAKNIQYF
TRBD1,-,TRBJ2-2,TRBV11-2,TGTGCCAGCAGTCCCAGGGGGTCGAACACCGGGGAGCTGTTTTTT,CASSPRGSNTGELFF
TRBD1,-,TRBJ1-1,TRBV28,TGTGCCAGCAGCCCTCCGACAGGGGGCTTGACTGAAGCTTTCTTT,CASSPPTGGLTEAFF
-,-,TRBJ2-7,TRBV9,TGTGCCAGCAGCGTGGACCCCTCAACGGCGTTCGAGCAGTACTTC,CASSVDPSTAFEQYF
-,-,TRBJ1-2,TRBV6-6,TGTGCCAGCAGTTACAGGAGAAGGCCCGAGGAATTAGGCTACACCTTC,CASSYRRRPEELGYTF
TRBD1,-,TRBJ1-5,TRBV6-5,TGTGCCAGCAGTTACACAGGGGCTGGCAATCAGCCCCAGCATTTT,CASSYTGAGNQPQHF
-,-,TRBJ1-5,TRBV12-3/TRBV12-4,TGTGCCAGCAGTTTACAGGGGATTCAGCCCCAGCATTTT,CASSLQGIQPQHF
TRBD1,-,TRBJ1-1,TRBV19,TGTGCCAGTAGTTGGACAGGTCTGGGAGCTTTCTTT,CASSWTGLGAFF
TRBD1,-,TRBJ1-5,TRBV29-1,TGCAGCGTTGGGACAGGGGCTAATCAGCCCCAGCATTTT,CSVGTGANQPQHF
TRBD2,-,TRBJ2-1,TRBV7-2,TGTGCCAGCAGCCCTCAGTGGGGAGGGATCAATGAGCAGTTCTTC,CASSPQWGGINEQFF
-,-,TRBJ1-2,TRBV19,TGTGCCAGTAGTCCGGACCAAGCCAGCCATGGGCTTTATGGCTACACCTTC,CASSPDQASHGLYGYTF
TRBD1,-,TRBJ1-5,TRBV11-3,TGTGCCAGCAGCCCCCCTGGCGGGACAGATACAAATAGCAATCAGCCCCAGCATTTT,CASSPPGGTDTNSNQPQHF
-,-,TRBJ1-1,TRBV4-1,TGCGCCAGCAGCCAAGAGTTGCAGGTGAACACTGAAGCTTTCTTT,CASSQELQVNTEAFF
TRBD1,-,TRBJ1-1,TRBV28,TGTGCCAGCAGTCTCCTGACAGGGGGCAAAACTGAAGCTTTCTTT,CASSLLTGGKTEAFF
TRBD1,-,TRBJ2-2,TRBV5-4,TGTGCCAGCAGCCGGACAGGGGCCTCCGGGGAGCTGTTTTTT,CASSRTGASGELFF
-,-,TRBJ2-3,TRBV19,TGTGCCAGCCAACGGGGAGCTAACACAGATACGCAGTATTTT,CASQRGANTDTQYF
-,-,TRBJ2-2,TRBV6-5,TGTGCCAGCAGTTATTCCAGTTACACCGGGGAGCTGTTTTTT,CASSYSSYTGELFF
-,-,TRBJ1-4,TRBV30,TGTGCCTGGCGAGGACAGAGTAATGAAAAACTGTTTTTT,CAWRGQSNEKLFF
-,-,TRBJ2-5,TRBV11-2,TGTGCCAGCAGTCCTACCCGCGGCCAAGAGACCCAGTACTTC,CASSPTRGQETQYF
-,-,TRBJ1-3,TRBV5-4,TGTGCCAGCAGCTTGGATATAGGGGCGTCTGGAAACACCATATATTTT,CASSLDIGASGNTIYF
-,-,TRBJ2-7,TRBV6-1,TGTGCCAGCAGTGATTATTGGGAAAGACTGTCCTACGAGCAGTACTTC,CASSDYWERLSYEQYF
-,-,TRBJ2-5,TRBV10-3,TGTGCCATCAGTGCACACAGGGACGGAGAGACCCAGTACTTC,CAISAHRDGETQYF
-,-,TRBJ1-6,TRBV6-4,TGTGCCAGCAGTGACTCGAGGGCAGGGCCTTCACCCCTCCACTTT,CASSDSRAGPSPLHF
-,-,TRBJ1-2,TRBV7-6,TGTGCCAGCAGCCCCCAGGTAGGGGAGGACTATGGCTACACCTTC,CASSPQVGEDYGYTF
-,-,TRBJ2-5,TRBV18,TGTGCCAGCGCCACACTGCCAGAGACCCAGTACTTC,CASATLPETQYF
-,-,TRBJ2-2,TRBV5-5,TGTGCCAGCAGCTTGGATGGGGGGTCATCCTTGTCCGGGGAGCTGTTTTTT,CASSLDGGSSLSGELFF
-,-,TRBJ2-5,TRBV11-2,TGTGCCAGCAGCCAACTCCGGACAAGGGAGACCCAGTACTTC,CASSQLRTRETQYF
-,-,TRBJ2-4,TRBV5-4,TGTGCCAGCAGCTCCGACCCGACAGCTCTAGCCAAAAACATTCAGTACTTC,CASSSDPTALAKNIQYF
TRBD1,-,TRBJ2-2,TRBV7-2,TGTGCCAGCAGAGCCGGGACAGGTAGAACCGGGGAGCTGTTTTTT,CASRAGTGRTGELFF
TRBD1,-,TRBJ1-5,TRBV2,TGTGCCAGCAACGGACAGGGGGTTGGCAATCAGCCCCAGCATTTT,CASNGQGVGNQPQHF
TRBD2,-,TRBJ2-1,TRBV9,TGTGCCAGCAGCGTCCTTGCGGGAGGTCGGAATGAGCAGTTCTTC,CASSVLAGGRNEQFF
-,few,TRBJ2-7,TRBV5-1,TGCGCCAGCAGCTTCTCCACGGTCGCACGGGGATACGAGCAGTACTTC,CASSFSTVARGYEQYF
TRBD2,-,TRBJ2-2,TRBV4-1,TGCGCCAGCAGCCAAGATTGGAACGGGTTAGGCGGGAGTAAAGCCGGGGAGCTGTTTTTT,CASSQDWNGLGGSKAGELFF
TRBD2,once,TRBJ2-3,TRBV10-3,TGTGCCATCAGTGTAGAAGGGCGGGGAGGGGCAGATACGCAGTATTTT,CAISVEGRGGADTQYF
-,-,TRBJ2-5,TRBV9,TGTGCCAGCAGCGTTTCGGGCTTACAAGAGACCCAGTACTTC,CASSVSGLQETQYF
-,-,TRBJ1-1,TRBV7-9,TGTGCCAGCAGACCTCCAGGGAGCCCTGAAGCTTTCTTT,CASRPPGSPEAFF
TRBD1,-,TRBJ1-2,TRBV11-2,TGTGCCAGCAGCCGATTCGGGACAGGGGCCAGAAATAACTATGGCTACACCTTC,CASSRFGTGARNNYGYTF
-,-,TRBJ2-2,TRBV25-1,TGTGCCAGCAGTGAGGGTATCGGGGAGCTGTTTTTT,CASSEGIGELFF
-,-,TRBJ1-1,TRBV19,TGTGCCAGCTTGAGCTACACACGGAACACTGAAGCTTTCTTT,CASLSYTRNTEAFF
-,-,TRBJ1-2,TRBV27,TGTGCCAGCAGTTCTTACAGGGATCCTAACTATGGCTACACCTTC,CASSSYRDPNYGYTF
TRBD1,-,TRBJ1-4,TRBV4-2,TGTGCCAGCAGCCAAGTCTGGGACAGGGTAGGTGAAAAACTGTTTTTT,CASSQVWDRVGEKLFF
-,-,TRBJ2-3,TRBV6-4,TGTGCCAGCAGCACTAGCCCCAGCACAGATACGCAGTATTTT,CASSTSPSTDTQYF
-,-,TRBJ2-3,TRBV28,TGTGCCACCGGTCGGGTAGGCGGCACAGATACGCAGTATTTT,CATGRVGGTDTQYF
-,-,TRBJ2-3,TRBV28,TGTGCCAGCAGTTTGAGGCCTTACACAGATACGCAGTATTTT,CASSLRPYTDTQYF
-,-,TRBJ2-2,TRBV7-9,TGTGCCAGCAGCTTAACCGGCGGGATGAACACCGGGGAGCTGTTTTTT,CASSLTGGMNTGELFF
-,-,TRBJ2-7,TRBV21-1,TGTGCCAGCAGCAATCGAATACAGGGCGGCGAGCAGTACTTC,CASSNRIQGGEQYF
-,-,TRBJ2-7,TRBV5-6,TGTGCCAGCAGCTTGGTAGCGACCGAGCAGTACTTC,CASSLVATEQYF
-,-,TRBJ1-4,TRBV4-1,TGCGCCAGCAGCCCCACGGAGGGGGAAAAACTGTTTTTT,CASSPTEGEKLFF
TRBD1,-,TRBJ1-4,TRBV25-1,TGTGCCAGCAGTGTCCAGGGGGCAACTAATGAAAAACTGTTTTTT,CASSVQGATNEKLFF